A selection of T cell receptor beta chains follows, all from one sample in a study of identical twins. Each CDR3 protein is one row after TCRdb ran MiXCR on the 5' RACE reads. The sample records roughly 470,000 distinct CDR3 sequences, around an eighth being singletons. The same data also contributed to another study, on yellow fever vaccine responses in identical twins.

Sequences were obtained from CD4+ T cells sorted from blood. The receptor source for this set is a woman younger than 30 in good health. The CDR3 runs from the conserved cysteine through the conserved F or W. A D gene is named only where the DNA matches it firmly. The listing skips clone size in some rows; elsewhere it reads once, few, many or a size class.

D | J | V | size | DNA | CDR3
TRBD1 | TRBJ2-3 | TRBV12-3/TRBV12-4 | . | TGTGCCAGCAGTCGGCCGGGACAGGGGATAGATACGCAGTATTTT | CASSRPGQGIDTQYF
TRBD1 | TRBJ2-7 | TRBV7-2 | . | TGTGCCAGCAGACAAGACAGGGGTAATTACTACGAGCAGTACTTC | CASRQDRGNYYEQYF
. | TRBJ2-3 | TRBV4-3 | . | TGCGCCAGCAGCCAAGATCTGGGGTTAACAGATACGCAGTATTTT | CASSQDLGLTDTQYF
TRBD1 | TRBJ2-1 | TRBV5-1 | many | TGCGCCAGCACCCTTACCGGGACAGGGGCCAATGAGCAGTTCTTC | CASTLTGTGANEQFF
TRBD2 | TRBJ2-5 | TRBV11-2 | . | TGTGCCAGCAGCTTGGCTAGCGGGAGTCAGGGAGAGACCCAGTACTTC | CASSLASGSQGETQYF
. | TRBJ2-5 | TRBV4-3 | . | TGCGCCAGCAGCCAGGACCTATACCAAGAGACCCAGTACTTC | CASSQDLYQETQYF
. | TRBJ2-2 | TRBV12-3/TRBV12-4 | many | TGTGCCAGCAGCCGCAAAACGGTGGGCGGGGAGCTGTTTTTT | CASSRKTVGGELFF
TRBD2 | TRBJ2-7 | TRBV28 | many | TGTGCCAGCAGTTCCCGGGACTACCTCTACGAGCAGTACTTC | CASSSRDYLYEQYF
TRBD1 | TRBJ2-1 | TRBV2 | few | TGTGCCAGCAGACAGGGGATAAGCTACAATGAGCAGTTCTTC | CASRQGISYNEQFF
. | TRBJ1-3 | TRBV20-1 | few | TGCAGTGCTAGCAGGGGTCTTCTCTCTGGAAACACCATATATTTT | CSASRGLLSGNTIYF